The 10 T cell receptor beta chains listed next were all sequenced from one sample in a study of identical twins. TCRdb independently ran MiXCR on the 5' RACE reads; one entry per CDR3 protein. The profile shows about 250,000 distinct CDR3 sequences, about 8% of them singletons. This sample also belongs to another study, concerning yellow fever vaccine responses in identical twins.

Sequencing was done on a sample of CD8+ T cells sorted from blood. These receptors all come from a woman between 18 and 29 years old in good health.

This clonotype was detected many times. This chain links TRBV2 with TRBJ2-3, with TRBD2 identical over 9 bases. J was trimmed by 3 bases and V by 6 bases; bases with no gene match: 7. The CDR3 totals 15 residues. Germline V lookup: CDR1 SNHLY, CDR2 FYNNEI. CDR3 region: CASRNSGSLTDTQYF. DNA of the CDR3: TGTGCCAGCAGAAATAGCGGGAGCTTAACAGATACGCAGTATTTT.

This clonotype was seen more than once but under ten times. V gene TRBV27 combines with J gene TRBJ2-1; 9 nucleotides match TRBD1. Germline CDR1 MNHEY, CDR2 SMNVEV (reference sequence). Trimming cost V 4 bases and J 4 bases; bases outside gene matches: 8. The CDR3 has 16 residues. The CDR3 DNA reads TGTGCCAGCAGTTCACTGGGACAGGGCCTTTACAATGAGCAGTTCTTC. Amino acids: CASSSLGQGLYNEQFF.

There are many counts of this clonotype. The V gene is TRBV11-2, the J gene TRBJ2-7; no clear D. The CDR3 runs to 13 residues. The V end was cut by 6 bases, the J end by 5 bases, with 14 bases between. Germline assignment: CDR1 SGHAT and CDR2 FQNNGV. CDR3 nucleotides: TGTGCCAGCAGGACACTCCCTCGGGACGAGCAGTACTTC. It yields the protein CASRTLPRDEQYF.

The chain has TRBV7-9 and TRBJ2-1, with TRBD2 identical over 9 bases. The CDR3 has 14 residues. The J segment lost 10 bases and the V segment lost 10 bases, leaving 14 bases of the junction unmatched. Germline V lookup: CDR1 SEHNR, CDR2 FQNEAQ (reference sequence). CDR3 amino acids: CATQLLAGQTEQFF. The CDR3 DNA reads TGTGCCACCCAACTACTAGCGGGTCAGACCGAGCAGTTCTTC.

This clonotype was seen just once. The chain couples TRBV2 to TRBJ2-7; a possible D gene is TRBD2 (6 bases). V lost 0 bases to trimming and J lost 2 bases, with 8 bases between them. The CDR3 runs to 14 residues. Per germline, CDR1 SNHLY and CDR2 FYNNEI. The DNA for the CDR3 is TGTGCCAGCAGTGAAGCCCGGACTACCTACGAGCAGTACTTC. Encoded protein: CASSEARTTYEQYF.

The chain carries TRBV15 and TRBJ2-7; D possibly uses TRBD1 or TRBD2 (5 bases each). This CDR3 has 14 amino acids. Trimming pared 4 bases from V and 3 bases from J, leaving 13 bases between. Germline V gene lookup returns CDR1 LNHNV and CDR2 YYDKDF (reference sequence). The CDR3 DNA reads TGTGCCACCAGCACCCGGGACGCCTTCTACGAGCAGTACTTC. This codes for CATSTRDAFYEQYF.

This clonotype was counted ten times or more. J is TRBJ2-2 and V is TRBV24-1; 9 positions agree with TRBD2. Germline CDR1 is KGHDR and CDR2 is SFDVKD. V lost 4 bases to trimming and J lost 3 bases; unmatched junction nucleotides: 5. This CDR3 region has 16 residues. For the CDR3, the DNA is TGTGCCACCAGTGAACAAGCGGGGGGATACACCGGGGAGCTGTTTTTT. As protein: CATSEQAGGYTGELFF.

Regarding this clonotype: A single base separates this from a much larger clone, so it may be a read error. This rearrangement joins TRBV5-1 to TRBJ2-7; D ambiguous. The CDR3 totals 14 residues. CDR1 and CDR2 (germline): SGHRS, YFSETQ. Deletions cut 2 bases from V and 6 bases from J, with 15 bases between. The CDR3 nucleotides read TGCGCCAGCAGCTTATTGGATGCTTTTACCGAGCAGTACTTC. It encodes CASSLLDAFTEQYF.

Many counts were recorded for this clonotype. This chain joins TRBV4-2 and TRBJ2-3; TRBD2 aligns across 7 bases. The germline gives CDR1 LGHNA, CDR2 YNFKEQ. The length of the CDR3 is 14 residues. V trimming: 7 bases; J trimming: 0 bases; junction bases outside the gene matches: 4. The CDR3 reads CASTSGSSTDTQYF. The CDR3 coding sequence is TGTGCCAGCACTAGCGGATCTAGCACAGATACGCAGTATTTT.

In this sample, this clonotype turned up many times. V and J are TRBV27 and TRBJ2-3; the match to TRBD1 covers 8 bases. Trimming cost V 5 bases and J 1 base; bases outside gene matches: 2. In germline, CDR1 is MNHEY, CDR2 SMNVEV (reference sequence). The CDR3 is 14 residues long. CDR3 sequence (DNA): TGTGCCAGCAGTCCACAGGGGGGCACAGATACGCAGTATTTT. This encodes CASSPQGGTDTQYF.